These 14 T cell receptor beta chains came from one sample sequenced in a study of cytomegalovirus exposure and HLA in healthy donors. Vbeta (60) and Jbeta (13) primers were used in the PCR. Clones were sequenced by immunoSEQ multiplex PCR, and TCRdb holds only the in-frame ones, with some missing. In the table there are 99,000 or so clones, about 13% of which are singletons. The sample taken for sequencing was PBMCs. These receptor sequences come from a man between 40 and 49 years old in good health and CMV-seropositive.

V usage is TRBV10-3 and J usage is TRBJ1-3; D gene uncertain. The germline gives CDR1 ENHRY, CDR2 SYGVKD. This CDR3 contains 15 residues. V lost 7 bases, J lost 1 base, and 14 bases lay in between. In nucleotides, the CDR3 is TGTGCCATCACCGAGGATATCGGGTCTGGAAACACCATATATTTT. Protein sequence: CAITEDIGSGNTIYF.

This clone appeared a few times. The genes are TRBV5-1 and TRBJ1-4; no definite D call. The length of the CDR3 is 15 residues. V gave up 2 bases and J gave up 5 bases, with 13 bases separating them. The germline V gene has CDR1 SGHRS and CDR2 YFSETQ. The CDR3 DNA sequence: TGCGCCAGCAGCTTTGACATTGACGAGAATGAAAAACTGTTTTTT. This encodes CASSFDIDENEKLFF.

This clone has just a few counts. The chain recombines TRBV9 with TRBJ1-4, with D perhaps TRBD1 (5 bases). This CDR3 region has 15 residues. Trimming took off 0 bases at V and 6 bases at J, with 12 bases between the two ends. Germline V gene sequence: CDR1 SGDLS, CDR2 YYNGEE. The CDR3 reads CASSVGGGEDEKLFF. The CDR3, as DNA: TGTGCCAGCAGCGTAGGGGGAGGGGAGGATGAAAAACTGTTTTTT.

This clone was counted between two and nine times. The chain links TRBV30 to TRBJ1-6; D gene unclear. The V end lost 0 bases, the J end lost 19 bases, and 13 bases lay between the germline ends. The CDR3 length is 11 residues. Germline V gene data show CDR1 as GTSNPN and CDR2 as SVGIG (reference sequence). The CDR3 is CAWSVEEVLHF. CDR3 in DNA: TGTGCCTGGAGTGTAGAAGAGGTACTACACTTT.

This clone was seen more than once but under ten times. The CDR3 coding sequence is TGTGCCAGCAGCCACCCACTAGATACCGGGGAGCTGTTTTTT. It specifies CASSHPLDTGELFF. The rearrangement joins TRBV4-2 to TRBJ2-2, with D maybe TRBD2 (5 bases). The V gene's germline CDR1 is LGHNA and CDR2 YNFKEQ. This CDR3 has 14 residues. Trimming took off 3 bases at V and 5 bases at J, with 10 bases between the two ends.

The chain combines TRBV18 with TRBJ1-1; D is undetermined. CDR3 length: 16 amino acids. Germline V gene data show CDR1 as KGHSH and CDR2 as LQKENI. V shed 4 bases and J shed 0 bases, with 15 bases lying between them. CDR3 region: CASSRMRDTLNTEAFF. CDR3 coding DNA: TGTGCCAGCTCACGTATGAGAGACACTCTGAACACTGAAGCTTTCTTT.

The chain carries TRBV28 and TRBJ2-7; 12 nucleotides agree with TRBD2. CDR3 length: 16 amino acids. V shed 2 bases and J 3 bases; nucleotides not matched to a gene: 5. CDR1 MDHEN and CDR2 SYDVKM come from the germline V gene. Written as DNA, the CDR3 is TGTGCCAGCAGTTTAGTCGCTAGCGGGAGGGTCTACGAGCAGTACTTC. Its translation: CASSLVASGRVYEQYF.

This clone was observed many times. The rearrangement uses TRBV4-1 and TRBJ2-1; 12 bases match TRBD2. Germline V lookup: CDR1 MGHRA, CDR2 YSYEKL. The CDR3 loop spans 21 amino acids. V lost 3 bases to trimming and J lost 9 bases; unmatched junction nucleotides: 24. CDR3 loop: CASSQETLQLKRLAGVSEQFF. CDR3 in DNA: TGCGCCAGCAGCCAGGAAACCCTACAACTCAAGAGACTAGCGGGAGTCAGTGAGCAGTTCTTC.

V usage is TRBV4-1 and J usage is TRBJ2-3; 7 bases align to TRBD2. Trimming took 1 base from V and 0 from J; bases not matched to a gene: 10. Germline assignment: CDR1 MGHRA and CDR2 YSYEKL. This CDR3 has 18 amino acids. CDR3 region: CASSQVVTGGFSTDTQYF. The CDR3 DNA reads as TGCGCCAGCAGCCAAGTTGTGACCGGGGGGTTTAGCACAGATACGCAGTATTTT.

This clone came up a few times. This rearrangement joins TRBV6-1 to TRBJ1-1, with 10 bases lining up with TRBD1. The length of the CDR3 is 15 residues. Germline CDR1 reads MNHNS; CDR2 reads SASEGT. The J segment lost 5 bases and the V segment lost 5 bases, leaving 8 bases of the junction unmatched. CDR3 residues: CASSTPTGGNTEAFF. CDR3 nucleotide sequence: TGTGCCAGCAGTACTCCGACAGGGGGCAATACTGAAGCTTTCTTT.

The genes are TRBV28 and TRBJ2-7, with 11 bases that match TRBD1. Per the germline V gene, CDR1 is MDHEN and CDR2 is SYDVKM. CDR3 size: 17 residues. V was pared by 8 bases and J by 7 bases, with 19 bases of the junction left unmatched. Here the CDR3 DNA reads TGTGCCAGCGCCAGGGACAGGGGGACCTTAAGGACGGGGGAGCAGTACTTC. This sequence encodes CASARDRGTLRTGEQYF.

The chain combines TRBV7-8 with TRBJ2-7, with 7 positions matching TRBD1. Germline V gives CDR1 SGHVS, CDR2 FQNEAQ. This CDR3 has 14 amino acids. Trimming removed 7 bases from V and 2 bases from J; junction bases left unmatched: 8. CDR3 DNA: TGTGCCAGCACCCGGACAGGTCAGACCTACGAGCAGTACTTC. Protein product: CASTRTGQTYEQYF. The whole variable domain, remainder taken from reference TRBV7-8 and TRBJ2-7, is GAGVSQSPRYKVAKRGQDVALRCDPISGHVSLFWYQQALGQGPEFLTYFQNEAQLDKSGLPSDRFFAERPEGSVSTLKIQRTQQEDSAVYLCASTRTGQTYEQYFGPGTRLTVT.

The chain joins TRBV14 to TRBJ2-1; 7 nucleotides match TRBD2. This CDR3 has 16 residues. V shed 3 bases and J 3 bases; nucleotides not matched to a gene: 8. Germline CDR1 is SGHDN and CDR2 is FVKESK. CDR3 DNA: TGTGCCAGCAGCCAGGCTAGCGGAGATCTCTACAATGAGCAGTTCTTC. This encodes CASSQASGDLYNEQFF.

The chain couples TRBV7-2 to TRBJ1-3; TRBD1 is a possible D gene (5 bases). CDR1 is SGHTA and CDR2 is FQGNSA in the germline V gene. The CDR3 runs 14 residues. V was pared by 5 bases and J by 3 bases, with 11 bases between. The CDR3 coding sequence is TGTGCCAGCAGCCCCGGGGGGGGTGGAAACACCATATATTTT. It encodes CASSPGGGGNTIYF.